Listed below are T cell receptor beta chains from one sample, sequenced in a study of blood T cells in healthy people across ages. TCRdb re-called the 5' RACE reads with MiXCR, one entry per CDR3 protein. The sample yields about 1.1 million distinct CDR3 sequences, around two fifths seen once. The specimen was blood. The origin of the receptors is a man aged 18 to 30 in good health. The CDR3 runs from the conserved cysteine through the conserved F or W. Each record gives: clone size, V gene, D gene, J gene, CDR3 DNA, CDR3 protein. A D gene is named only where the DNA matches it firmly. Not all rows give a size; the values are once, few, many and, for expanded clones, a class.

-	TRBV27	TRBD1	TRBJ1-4	TGTGCCAGCAGCCTCGGACAGGGGGATGAAATACTGTTTTTT	CASSLGQGDEILFF
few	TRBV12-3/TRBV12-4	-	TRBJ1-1	TGTGCCAGCAGTTTAGTAGAGGGTAGGGCTGAAGCTTTCTTT	CASSLVEGRAEAFF
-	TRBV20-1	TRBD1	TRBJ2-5	TGCAGTGCTACTACAGGGGTGGGAGAGACCCAGTACTTC	CSATTGVGETQYF
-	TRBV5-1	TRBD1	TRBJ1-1	TGCGCCAGCAGCTTCCGGGACAGGTCCATGAACACTGAAGCTTTCTTT	CASSFRDRSMNTEAFF
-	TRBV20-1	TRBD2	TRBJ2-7	TGCAGTGCTAGAGATATGCGGGAGGACGAGCAGTACTTC	CSARDMREDEQYF
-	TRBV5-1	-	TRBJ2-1	TGCGCCAGCAGCTTGGTGTCTGGGCAAACTGAGCAGTTCTTC	CASSLVSGQTEQFF
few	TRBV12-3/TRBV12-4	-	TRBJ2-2	TGTGCCAGCAGCCCCCTCAGCGGGCGAAACACCGGGGAGCTGTTTTTT	CASSPLSGRNTGELFF
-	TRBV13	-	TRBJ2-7	TGTGCCAGCAGCTTAGGCCGGGAAGCCTACGAGCAGTACTTC	CASSLGREAYEQYF
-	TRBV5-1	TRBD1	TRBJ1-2	TGCGCCAGCAGCTTGGTTGACAGGGCTAACTATGGCTACACCTTC	CASSLVDRANYGYTF
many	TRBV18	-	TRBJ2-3	TGTGCCAGCTCACCTTCCGGGCTCGGCACAGATACGCAGTATTTT	CASSPSGLGTDTQYF
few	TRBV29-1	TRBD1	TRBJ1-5	TGCAGCGTTGAAGAAGCCGGGACAGGGGACCAGCCCCAGCATTTT	CSVEEAGTGDQPQHF
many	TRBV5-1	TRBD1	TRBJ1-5	TGTGCCAGCAGTTTGGGACAGGGGGCCGGTCAGCCCCAGCATTTT	CASSLGQGAGQPQHF
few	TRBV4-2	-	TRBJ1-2	TGTGCCAGCAGCCAAAATTTGAGGGAGGGGGGCTACACCTTC	CASSQNLREGGYTF
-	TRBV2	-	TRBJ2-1	TGTGCCAGCAGTGGTGGCGGGATCCCGCAGTTCTTC	CASSGGGIPQFF
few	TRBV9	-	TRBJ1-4	TGTGCCAGCAGCGTAGGAGAAATCGCGTCTTGGACTAATGAAAAACTGTTTTTT	CASSVGEIASWTNEKLFF
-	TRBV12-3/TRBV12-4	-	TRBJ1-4	TGTGCCAGCAGGGGGATCGAGCGAAATGAAAAACTGTTTTTT	CASRGIERNEKLFF
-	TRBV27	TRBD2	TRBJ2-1	TGTGCCAGCAGTTTATCAGGGCTAGCGGGGGGCCGCTCCTACAATGAGCAGTTCTTC	CASSLSGLAGGRSYNEQFF
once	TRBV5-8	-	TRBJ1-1	TGTGCCAGCAGCTGGGTCGCTTTCTTT	CASSWVAFF
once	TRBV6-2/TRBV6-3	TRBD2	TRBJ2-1	TGTGCCAGCAGGGGGACTAGCGGCTACGAGCAGTTCTTC	CASRGTSGYEQFF
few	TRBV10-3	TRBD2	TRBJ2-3	TGTGCCATCAGCCAGCGGGGGGATGGAGATACGCAGTATTTT	CAISQRGDGDTQYF
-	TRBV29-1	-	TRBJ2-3	TGCAGCGTTGAAGATCGACGCAATACGGATACGCAGTATTTT	CSVEDRRNTDTQYF
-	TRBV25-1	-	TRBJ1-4	TGTGCCAGCAGTGAAATTGGTAGCCACGGAGATAATGAAAAACTGTTTTTT	CASSEIGSHGDNEKLFF
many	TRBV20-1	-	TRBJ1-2	TGCAGTGCTAGAGATGGACTCGGGTATGGCTACACCTTC	CSARDGLGYGYTF
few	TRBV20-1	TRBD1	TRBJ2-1	TGCAGTGCTAGATATCGGAGGACAGGGATGATCAATGAGCAGTTCTTC	CSARYRRTGMINEQFF
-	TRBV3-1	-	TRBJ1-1	TGTGCCAGCAGCCAAGATGAAGGGGTAAAAGCTTTCTTT	CASSQDEGVKAFF
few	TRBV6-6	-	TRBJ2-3	TGTGCCAGCAGTTTCGAAAGTCGCGGCACAGATACGCAGTATTTT	CASSFESRGTDTQYF
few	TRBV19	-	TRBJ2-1	TGTGCCAGTAGTATGGTGGGAAATGAGCAGTTCTTC	CASSMVGNEQFF
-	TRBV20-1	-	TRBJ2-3	TGCAGTGCTAGCACGACAGGCACAGATACGCAGTATTTT	CSASTTGTDTQYF
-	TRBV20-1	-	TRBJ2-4	TGCAGTGCTGTAGAGAGCCCCGAAAACATTCAGTACTTC	CSAVESPENIQYF
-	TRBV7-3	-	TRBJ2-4	TGTGCCAGCAGCTTAAACAGGGACGCGCAGTACTTC	CASSLNRDAQYF
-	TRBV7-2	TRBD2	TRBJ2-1	TGTGCCAGCAGCTTATTAGGGACTAGTATCGAGCAGTTCTTC	CASSLLGTSIEQFF
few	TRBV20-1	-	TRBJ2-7	TGCAGTGCTACACAGACCCCCTCTTACGAGCAGTACTTC	CSATQTPSYEQYF
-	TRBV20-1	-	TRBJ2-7	TGCAGTGCTAGAAAGTGGGCTCTCCACTCCTACGAGCAGTACTTC	CSARKWALHSYEQYF
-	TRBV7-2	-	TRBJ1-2	TGTGCCAGCAGCTTAGTCCCTCGATACAGCGCCGTTCGGTCCTATGGCTACACCTTC	CASSLVPRYSAVRSYGYTF
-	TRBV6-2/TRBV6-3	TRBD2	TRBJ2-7	TGTGCCAGCAGTTCTGTGACTAGCGGGGGGCCCTACGAGCAGTACTTC	CASSSVTSGGPYEQYF
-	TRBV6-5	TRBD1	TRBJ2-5	TGTGCCACCGACAGGGGGGAGACCCAGTACTTC	CATDRGETQYF
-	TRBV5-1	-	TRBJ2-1	TGCGCCAGCAGCCTCCTCCAGGGGGGTTCCTACAATGAGCAGTTCTTC	CASSLLQGGSYNEQFF
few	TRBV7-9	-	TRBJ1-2	TGTGCCAGCAGCTTAGTGCTAGCCCAGGATGGCTACACCTTC	CASSLVLAQDGYTF
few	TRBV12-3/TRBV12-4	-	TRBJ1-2	TGTGCCAGCGTGGGGGCAGGCTCTGGCTACACCTTC	CASVGAGSGYTF
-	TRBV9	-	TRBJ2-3	TGTGCCAGCAGCGTAGGAGGGACCGGGGGTACGCAGTATTTT	CASSVGGTGGTQYF
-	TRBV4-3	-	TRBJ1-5	TGCGCCAGCAGCCAAGATCGGAGCTACAATCAGCCCCAGCATTTT	CASSQDRSYNQPQHF